The rows below give T cell receptor beta chains drawn from one sample of a study of beta chain features in type 1 diabetes. Libraries were prepared by immunoSEQ multiplex PCR; TCRdb keeps only in-frame clonotypes and omits some of them. The profile shows 250,000 to 350,000 clones, 13% to 15% of them singletons. The sample consisted of naive CD4+ T cells from blood. Every receptor here comes from a man under 40 with type 1 diabetes. CDR3s include the opening cysteine and the closing phenylalanine or tryptophan. A D gene is named only where the DNA matches it firmly. Some rows mark clone size as missing; the rest say once, few, many or name a class of expanded clone.

DNA,CDR3,V,J,D,size
TGCGCCAGCAGCTTACCCCCGGGACAGGGATTCTACGAGCAGTACTTC,CASSLPPGQGFYEQYF,TRBV5-1,TRBJ2-7,TRBD1,few
TGCGCCAGCAGCTTGGAAGGGAGAGGGACAGATACGCAGTATTTT,CASSLEGRGTDTQYF,TRBV5-1,TRBJ2-3,-,few
TGCAGTGCTAGGCGGGAAAAACTGTTTTTT,CSARREKLFF,TRBV20-1,TRBJ1-4,-,few
TGCGCCAGCCGTCGACAGAGCCAAACCCCAGATACGCAGTATTTT,CASRRQSQTPDTQYF,TRBV5-1,TRBJ2-3,-,few
TGTGCCACCAGCCGTGGGGCCGGGACAGGGTTTTACGAGCAGTACTTC,CATSRGAGTGFYEQYF,TRBV15,TRBJ2-7,TRBD1,-
TGTGCCAGCAGTTCCTCAGGATATGGCTACACCTTC,CASSSSGYGYTF,TRBV28,TRBJ1-2,-,-
TGTGCCAGCAGTCTACTAGCGGAAAACACCGGGGAGCTGTTTTTT,CASSLLAENTGELFF,TRBV2,TRBJ2-2,TRBD2,few
TGCAGCGTTGGACCCGGGTTCGATGGCTACACCTTC,CSVGPGFDGYTF,TRBV29-1,TRBJ1-2,-,few
TGTGCCAGCAGTTCCCATACTAGCGGGACCTACGAGCAGTACTTC,CASSSHTSGTYEQYF,TRBV28,TRBJ2-7,TRBD2,-
TGTGCCAGTAGTATTTTAGGGAGTCGCACAGATACGCAGTATTTT,CASSILGSRTDTQYF,TRBV19,TRBJ2-3,-,few
TGTGCCAGCAGCCCAAAGACTAGCGGGAGTTACGAGCAGTACTTC,CASSPKTSGSYEQYF,TRBV11-2,TRBJ2-7,TRBD2,-
TGTGCCAGCAGTTCACCGGGAAAGAACAATGAGCAGTTCTTC,CASSSPGKNNEQFF,TRBV28,TRBJ2-1,-,few
TGCGCCAGCAGCCCCGGACAGGGGGTTTACGAGCAGTACTTC,CASSPGQGVYEQYF,TRBV5-1,TRBJ2-7,TRBD1,few
TGCGCCAGCAGCCCCGCCCCTGCGGGGGAGCAGTACTTC,CASSPAPAGEQYF,TRBV23-1,TRBJ2-7,-,-
TGTGCCAGCAGCCAGGGGGGCGTTTGGGAAGAGACCCAGTACTTC,CASSQGGVWEETQYF,TRBV7-2,TRBJ2-5,-,few
TGCGCCAGCAGCTTGGGACTAGCGGGTCACTACGAGCAGTACTTC,CASSLGLAGHYEQYF,TRBV5-1,TRBJ2-7,TRBD2,-
TGTGCCAGCAGCCCAGGACTAGCGGGACTCCAAGAGACCCAGTACTTC,CASSPGLAGLQETQYF,TRBV28,TRBJ2-5,TRBD2,-
TGTGCCAGCAGCCCACGGACTAGCGGGAATAGTCCCGGGGAGCTGTTTTTT,CASSPRTSGNSPGELFF,TRBV9,TRBJ2-2,TRBD2,-
TGTGCCAGCAGCGTGTCCGGGACTCTCAACACAGATACGCAGTATTTT,CASSVSGTLNTDTQYF,TRBV9,TRBJ2-3,-,-
TGTGCCAGCAGCCAAGATAGGCGGGGGAATCAGCCCCAGCATTTT,CASSQDRRGNQPQHF,TRBV4-2,TRBJ1-5,-,-
TGTGCCACCAGCAGAGTGGGCCGCGAACGGCCCCAAGAGACCCAGTACTTC,CATSRVGRERPQETQYF,TRBV15,TRBJ2-5,-,-
TGTGCCAGCAGTTACTCGAGAGAGACCCAGTACTTC,CASSYSRETQYF,TRBV6-5,TRBJ2-5,-,few
TGTGCCAGCAGCCCCTACGTTGAGACCCAGTACTTC,CASSPYVETQYF,TRBV7-2,TRBJ2-5,-,few
TGTGCCAGCAGCTTAACTATCACAGATACGCAGTATTTT,CASSLTITDTQYF,TRBV7-3,TRBJ2-3,-,few
TGTGCCAGCTCCTCAGAGGGGACAGGCGTTGATCAGCCCCAGCATTTT,CASSSEGTGVDQPQHF,TRBV7-8,TRBJ1-5,TRBD1,few
TGTGCCAGCAGTTTATCGCGGTCGTTGAGAAACACTGAAGCTTTCTTT,CASSLSRSLRNTEAFF,TRBV27,TRBJ1-1,-,-